One and the same sample provided the 11 T cell receptor beta chains below, sequenced in a study of cytomegalovirus exposure and HLA in healthy donors. The PCR made use of 60 Vbeta and 13 Jbeta primers. Here immunoSEQ multiplex PCR was the method, and the copy in TCRdb shows in-frame clones only, minus some. The sample yields roughly 120,000 clones, about 77% seen once. Sequenced sample: PBMCs. These receptors came from a woman aged 25 to 39 in good health and CMV-seropositive.

Note on this clone: The sample contains more than one DNA sequence encoding this CDR3. CDR3 loop: CASSPGLAGGSYNEQFF. The CDR3, as DNA: TGTGCCAGCAGCCCGGGATTAGCGGGGGGGTCCTACAATGAGCAGTTCTTC. The chain uses TRBV5-4 and TRBJ2-1, with 11 bases identical to TRBD2. The CDR3 runs to 17 residues. V gave up 4 bases and J gave up 1 base; unmatched junction bases: 7. Germline lookup yields CDR1 SGHNT and CDR2 YYREEE (reference sequence).

The gene calls are TRBV18 and TRBJ1-1; D gene ambiguous. CDR3 length: 16 residues. The germline V gene encodes CDR1 KGHSH and CDR2 LQKENI. V gave up 0 bases and J gave up 1 base, with 12 bases separating them. CDR3 nucleotides: TGTGCCAGCTCACCACCTCTGACGGGAGGGAACACTGAAGCTTTCTTT. Its translation is CASSPPLTGGNTEAFF.

This clone appeared a single time. This chain links TRBV6-1 with TRBJ1-2; 7 bases line up with TRBD1. The length of the CDR3 is 14 residues. Germline V gene lookup returns CDR1 MNHNS and CDR2 SASEGT. J lost 4 bases, V lost 1 base, and 3 bases had no gene match. The CDR3 protein is CASSEEAGGYGYTF. The CDR3 DNA is TGTGCCAGCAGTGAAGAAGCAGGGGGCTATGGCTACACCTTC.

The chain employs TRBV30 and TRBJ1-2; 9 bases line up with TRBD1. Trimming removed 2 bases from V and 8 bases from J; junction bases left unmatched: 9. Germline values: CDR1 GTSNPN, CDR2 SVGIG (reference sequence). The CDR3 extends over 14 amino acids. The CDR3 here is CAWSSRDRVRGYTF. As DNA, the CDR3 is TGTGCCTGGAGTAGCCGGGACAGGGTGCGGGGCTACACCTTC.

CDR3 nucleotides: TGTGCCTCCGCGCTCTCTATTTACAATGAGCAGTTCTTC. Amino acid sequence: CASALSIYNEQFF. This sequence joins TRBV2 and TRBJ2-1; D call uncertain. CDR3 length equals 13 residues. The germline CDR1 and CDR2 sequences are SNHLY and FYNNEI. V lost 11 bases and J 4 bases, leaving 15 bases between the germline ends. The full variable domain, completed using reference TRBV2 and TRBJ2-1, is EPEVTQTPSHQVTQMGQEVILRCVPISNHLYFYWYRQILGQKVEFLVSFYNNEISEKSEIFDDQFSVERPDGSNFTLKIRSTKLEDSAMYFCASALSIYNEQFFGPGTRLTVL.

The rearrangement links TRBV4-1 to TRBJ1-2; D is perhaps TRBD1 (6 bases). The CDR3 runs to 14 residues. V dropped 4 bases and J dropped 6 bases, with 15 bases sitting between them. The germline gives CDR1 MGHRA, CDR2 YSYEKL. The CDR3 nucleotides are TGCGCCAGCAGCCTAGGCAGGGGAGTGGATGGCTACACCTTC. It is translated as CASSLGRGVDGYTF.

The V call is TRBV11-3, the J call TRBJ2-7; tentatively, D is TRBD2 (6 bases). The CDR3 runs to 15 residues. Trimming pared 0 bases from V and 1 base from J, leaving 10 bases between. Per germline, CDR1 SGHNT and CDR2 YENEEA. The CDR3 DNA reads as TGTGCCAGCAGCTTAGAACCGGGACTGTCCTACGAGCAGTACTTC. Amino acid sequence: CASSLEPGLSYEQYF.

V usage is TRBV5-1 and J usage is TRBJ1-2; TRBD1 matches 7 bases. The CDR3 runs to 14 residues. The V gene end was trimmed by 4 bases and the J gene end by 7 bases; junction bases not matched to a gene: 10. CDR1 and CDR2 (germline): SGHRS, YFSETQ. This CDR3 reads CASSLGQEVSGYTF. As DNA, the CDR3 is TGCGCCAGCAGCCTCGGACAGGAAGTGAGTGGCTACACCTTC.

Only a few counts were recorded for this clone. The gene calls are TRBV7-6 and TRBJ1-1; D may be TRBD1 (6 bases). V was cut by 5 bases and J by 0 bases, with 19 bases left in between. The CDR3 is 17 residues long. From germline, CDR1 is SGHVS and CDR2 FNYEAQ. The CDR3 DNA follows: TGTGCCAGCAGCCACTACAGGGACCGAGCCATGAACACTGAAGCTTTCTTT. This sequence encodes CASSHYRDRAMNTEAFF.

The chain carries TRBV10-3 and TRBJ2-7, with 11 bases aligning to TRBD2. The CDR3 spans 15 residues. J was trimmed by 3 bases and V by 6 bases; bases with no gene match: 7. Per the germline V gene, CDR1 is ENHRY and CDR2 is SYGVKD. The CDR3 DNA reads TGTGCCATCAGGGACGGAACTAGCGGGAGCTACGAGCAGTACTTC. Residues: CAIRDGTSGSYEQYF.

In this sample, this clone turned up a few times. V usage is TRBV5-1 and J usage is TRBJ2-1; 9 nucleotides agree with TRBD2. This CDR3 spans 15 amino acids. Germline V gives CDR1 SGHRS, CDR2 YFSETQ. Trimming took 1 base from V and 9 from J; bases not matched to a gene: 8. CDR3 coding DNA: TGCGCCAGCAGCTTGCGGTTAGCGGGAGTCACTGAGCAGTTCTTC. Encoded protein: CASSLRLAGVTEQFF.